This T cell receptor beta chain was sequenced during a study of cytomegalovirus exposure and HLA in healthy donors. About the study: Unique TCRs numbering some 80 million, obtained from HLA-typed donors, made up an early data release. The Caucasian-associated ancestry cluster contained roughly four fifths of the roughly 400 genotyped donors.

The PCR was carried out with 60 Vbeta primers and 13 Jbeta primers. Only in-frame clones appear in the TCRdb table, and some are missing; sequencing was by immunoSEQ multiplex PCR. The table lists 100,000 to 150,000 clones. The study's findings and limits: Most TCR sequences showed up rarely, but some public TCRs showed up in many donors.

As for this clone: Its antigen is not identified.

Germline loops: CDR1 KGHSH, CDR2 LQKENI. Trimming pared 6 bases from V and 2 bases from J, leaving 16 bases between. This CDR3 is built from 16 residues. This receptor was taken from a woman aged 40 to 50 in good health and CMV-seronegative. Specimen: PBMCs. The rearrangement links TRBV18 to TRBJ2-2; tentative D call: TRBD1 (6 bases). The CDR3 nucleotides are TGTGCCAGCTCCGGGACCACAGGGTATAACACCGGGGAGCTGTTTTTT. This translates into CASSGTTGYNTGELFF.